This is a list of T cell receptor beta chains from one sample in a study of TIL therapy for anti-PD-1-resistant metastatic lung cancer. Method: immunoSEQ multiplex PCR; TCRdb's copy keeps in-frame clones and lacks some. Altogether 55,000 to 60,000 clones are present, 73% being singletons, with the ten largest covering more than 1.5%. The sample in question was blood, obtained at baseline. The receptor source for this set is a person aged 25-79 years with non-small cell lung cancer. CDR3s include the opening cysteine and the closing phenylalanine or tryptophan. A D gene is named only where the DNA matches it firmly. A row's size may be missing; if present it is once, few, many or a size class.

CDR3,DNA,V,J,D,size
CASSFGNYSPLHF,TGTGCCAGCAGTTTTGGGAATTATTCACCCCTCCACTTT,TRBV27,TRBJ1-6,.,few
CASSPGGSGYEQYF,TGTGCCAGCAGTCCGGGGGGGAGTGGCTACGAGCAGTACTTC,TRBV27,TRBJ2-7,TRBD2,.
CASSLSPGMNTEAFF,TGTGCCAGCAGTTTATCTCCAGGGATGAACACTGAAGCTTTCTTT,TRBV27,TRBJ1-1,.,.
CASSHSPGEENEQFF,TGTGCCAGCAGCCACAGCCCAGGGGAGGAAAATGAGCAGTTCTTC,TRBV9,TRBJ2-1,.,few
CASGWLNTGELFF,TGTGCTAGTGGTTGGTTGAACACCGGGGAGCTGTTTTTT,TRBV12-5,TRBJ2-2,.,.
CASSAPQYTTPIF,TGTGCCAGCAGTGCGCCACAGTACACCACGCCCATATTC,TRBV6-6,TRBJ2-7,.,.
CASSLAGGTETQYF,TGTGCCAGCAGCTTAGCCGGGGGGACGGAGACCCAGTACTTC,TRBV7-6,TRBJ2-5,TRBD2,.
CASSISQTGGQPQHF,TGTGCCAGTAGTATTTCTCAGACAGGGGGCCAGCCCCAGCATTTT,TRBV19,TRBJ1-5,TRBD1,few
CASPTGQINEKLFF,TGTGCCAGCCCTACGGGTCAGATTAATGAAAAACTGTTTTTT,TRBV5-8,TRBJ1-4,.,.
CASRGPGKDGYTF,TGCGCCAGCAGGGGTCCGGGTAAGGATGGCTACACCTTC,TRBV4-1,TRBJ1-2,.,.
CASSNKHRQDEQFF,TGTGCCAGCAGCAACAAACATAGACAGGATGAGCAGTTCTTC,TRBV21-1,TRBJ2-1,.,few
CASSLPLAGGPGEQYF,TGTGCCAGCAGCTTACCACTAGCGGGAGGGCCGGGCGAGCAGTACTTC,TRBV7-2,TRBJ2-7,TRBD2,.
CASSVGVETRNEQYF,TGTGCCAGCAGCGTAGGGGTAGAGACTAGGAACGAGCAGTACTTC,TRBV9,TRBJ2-7,.,.
CASSGPPTNEKLFF,TGTGCCAGCAGCGGGCCGCCAACTAATGAAAAACTGTTTTTT,TRBV7-2,TRBJ1-4,.,.
CASSLRGRVDTEAFF,TGTGCCAGCAGCTTGAGGGGGCGGGTGGACACTGAAGCTTTCTTT,TRBV7-8,TRBJ1-1,TRBD1,.
CASSSLLFTGTGSFYTF,TGTGCCAGCAGCTCTTTACTATTTACCGGGACAGGGAGTTTCTACACCTTC,TRBV7-8,TRBJ1-2,TRBD1,.
CASSISGTGRKYF,TGTGCCAGCAGCATTTCCGGGACAGGACGGAAGTACTTC,TRBV7-2,TRBJ2-7,TRBD1,.
CASSIEDSNQPQHF,TGTGCCAGTAGTATAGAAGATAGCAATCAGCCCCAGCATTTT,TRBV19,TRBJ1-5,.,.
CSARAPGELFF,TGCAGTGCTAGAGCCCCCGGGGAGCTGTTTTTT,TRBV20-1,TRBJ2-2,.,.
CASSRRQSNEQFF,TGTGCCAGCAGCCGGAGACAGAGCAATGAGCAGTTCTTC,TRBV7-3,TRBJ2-1,.,.
CASSQGRNTGELFF,TGCGCCAGCAGCCAAGGCCGCAACACCGGGGAGCTGTTTTTT,TRBV4-3,TRBJ2-2,.,.
CASSVGAGAGTDTQYF,TGTGCCAGCAGCGTAGGTGCGGGAGCCGGCACAGATACGCAGTATTTT,TRBV9,TRBJ2-3,TRBD2,.
CASSKQGAGSTEAFF,TGTGCCAGCAGCAAACAGGGGGCGGGGAGCACTGAAGCTTTCTTT,TRBV5-4,TRBJ1-1,TRBD1,.
CASSPFMGTTEAFF,TGTGCCAGCAGTCCATTCATGGGGACCACTGAAGCTTTCTTT,TRBV9,TRBJ1-1,.,.
CASRRDRYTYSYEQYF,TGTGCCAGCAGGAGGGACAGGTACACATATTCCTACGAGCAGTACTTC,TRBV2,TRBJ2-7,TRBD1,.
CASSLGGDSLLHF,TGTGCCAGCAGCTTAGGAGGGGACTCCCTCCTCCACTTT,TRBV9,TRBJ1-6,.,few
CASSKGEAGGYTF,TGTGCCAGTAGTAAAGGCGAGGCGGGAGGCTACACCTTC,TRBV19,TRBJ1-2,.,.
CASSLFSSGRPYGYTF,TGTGCCAGCAGTTTATTCTCCTCCGGCCGTCCCTATGGCTACACCTTC,TRBV27,TRBJ1-2,.,medium-sized
CASSSVQETQYF,TGTGCCAGCAGCTCCGTCCAAGAGACCCAGTACTTC,TRBV5-8,TRBJ2-5,.,.
CASSPQGLRAGNTIYF,TGTGCCAGCAGCCCCCAAGGTCTTCGTGCTGGAAACACCATATATTTT,TRBV2,TRBJ1-3,.,.
CSVGRGGPGQPQHF,TGCAGCGTTGGAAGGGGCGGACCGGGGCAGCCCCAGCATTTT,TRBV29-1,TRBJ1-5,.,.
CASAGGWGNQPQHF,TGTGCCTCCGCCGGGGGCTGGGGCAATCAGCCCCAGCATTTT,TRBV28,TRBJ1-5,.,.
CSAATLLNTEAFF,TGCAGCGCCGCGACACTTTTGAACACTGAAGCTTTCTTT,TRBV29-1,TRBJ1-1,.,.
CASRPASDNEQFF,TGTGCCAGCCGTCCCGCTAGCGACAATGAGCAGTTCTTC,TRBV2,TRBJ2-1,.,.
CASSSRGRANTGELFF,TGTGCCAGCAGTAGCCGTGGGAGAGCGAACACCGGGGAGCTGTTTTTT,TRBV25-1,TRBJ2-2,.,.
CASSLSGLLLSEQFF,TGCGCCAGCAGCTTGTCTGGCCTCCTTTTGAGTGAGCAGTTCTTC,TRBV5-1,TRBJ2-1,.,.
CASSSGLAGLSYEQYF,TGTGCCAGCAGCTCCGGACTAGCGGGCCTATCCTACGAGCAGTACTTC,TRBV7-9,TRBJ2-7,TRBD2,.
CAISDSQGNEQFF,TGTGCCATCAGTGACTCCCAGGGCAATGAGCAGTTCTTC,TRBV10-3,TRBJ2-1,.,.
CASSPREGRAGTRKNIQYF,TGTGCCAGCAGCCCCCGCGAGGGGAGGGCCGGGACTAGGAAAAACATTCAGTACTTC,TRBV9,TRBJ2-4,TRBD2,.
CASSLESLAEAFF,TGCGCCAGCAGCTTGGAGTCTTTGGCTGAAGCTTTCTTT,TRBV5-1,TRBJ1-1,.,.
CASSLLENSPLHF,TGTGCCAGCAGCTTATTGGAGAATTCACCCCTCCACTTT,TRBV7-7,TRBJ1-6,.,.
CASSLGGAGGPGEQFF,TGTGCCAGCAGCTTAGGAGGAGCGGGAGGGCCAGGTGAGCAGTTCTTC,TRBV7-8,TRBJ2-1,TRBD2,.
CASSLEGRGSPLHF,TGTGCCAGCAGCTTAGAGGGCAGGGGTTCACCCCTCCACTTT,TRBV7-9,TRBJ1-6,.,few
CASSYSQGGGYTF,TGTGCCAGCAGTTACAGCCAGGGGGGTGGCTACACCTTC,TRBV6-5,TRBJ1-2,TRBD1,.
CASQIPGTENEKLFF,TGTGCCTCCCAAATCCCCGGGACAGAGAATGAAAAACTGTTTTTT,TRBV30,TRBJ1-4,TRBD1,.
CASSLEGSGYTF,TGTGCCAGCAGCTTAGAAGGTAGCGGCTACACCTTC,TRBV7-8,TRBJ1-2,.,.
CASSFGGTGSREQYF,TGTGCCAGCAGTTTTGGAGGGACAGGGTCGCGAGAGCAGTACTTC,TRBV27,TRBJ2-7,TRBD1,few
CASSLAGTQETQYF,TGTGCCAGCAGCTTGGCCGGGACCCAAGAGACCCAGTACTTC,TRBV5-4,TRBJ2-5,.,.
CASIGTGRYFGYTF,TGTGCCAGCATCGGGACAGGAAGGTACTTTGGCTACACCTTC,TRBV6-1,TRBJ1-2,TRBD1,.
CASSYRGQGGAEAFF,TGTGCCAGCAGTTACAGGGGACAGGGGGGGGCTGAAGCTTTCTTT,TRBV6-5,TRBJ1-1,TRBD1,.
CAWAFAGRYTQYF,TGTGCCTGGGCCTTCGCGGGGCGGTATACGCAGTATTTT,TRBV30,TRBJ2-3,.,.